This T cell receptor (beta chain) was sequenced during a study of Graves' ophthalmopathy and Graves' hyperthyroidism. The overall study: Hyperthyroidism qualified as stable when ophthalmopathy did not develop within 18 months of follow-up. Study results and limitations: Classification of ophthalmopathy versus stable hyperthyroidism by a 13-signature model yielded 85% to 90% sensitivity and 65% to 83% specificity. Blood repertoires reportedly contained most expanded thyroid clonotypes above 0.001 frequency.

RNA transcripts were the source from which TCR beta CDR3 regions were amplified. A first-round RT-PCR used HTBI primers, followed by a second-round multiplex PCR. TCRdb itself ran the multiplex PCR reads through MiXCR, one entry per CDR3 protein. The sample carries about 1.1 million distinct CDR3 sequences, around a third recorded once. From germline, CDR1 is SGHRS and CDR2 YFSETQ. V was shortened by 2 bases and J by 7 bases, with 12 bases between the two germline ends. The CDR3 is 13 amino acids. At least ten counts were recorded for this clonotype. The antigen remains unidentified. Input material: peripheral blood or thyroid tissue (not recorded which). This TCR derives from an adult man with Graves' hyperthyroidism. The chain couples TRBV5-1 to TRBJ1-1; no firm D call. The CDR3 reads CASSLQRHLEAFF. The CDR3 DNA reads as TGCGCCAGCAGCTTACAAAGGCACCTTGAAGCTTTCTTT.